The present TCR beta chain was sequenced within a study of blood T cell repertoires in COVID-19. Study details: Nucleic acid was either cDNA or gDNA, and it came from T cells, B-cell-depleted T cells, or PBMCs.

Looked up from germline, CDR1 is SQVTM and CDR2 is ANQGSEA. This CDR3 contains 14 residues. V lost 4 bases, J lost 0 bases, and 11 bases lay in between. Authors' methods: Counts of nucleated cells, estimated from reference gene primer amplification, were obtained. Only in-frame clones appear in the TCRdb table, and some are missing; sequencing was by immunoSEQ multiplex PCR. The V and J calls and clone size come from that table; D and trimming were worked out from the DNA. This sample has about 210,000 clones, with 89% found just once. The rearrangement links TRBV29-1 to TRBJ2-3; a possible D gene is TRBD1 (5 bases). Sequencing input: peripheral blood. The source of this sequence is a woman in her thirties or forties with acute or convalescent COVID-19. The CDR3: CSVVAGSSTDTQYF. Here the CDR3 DNA reads TGCAGCGTTGTGGCAGGGTCTAGCACAGATACGCAGTATTTT.